This entry concerns a single TCR beta chain. What it binds is not known. The 5'RACE template-switching step produced TCR cDNA and added a universal primer site and UMIs. One entry per CDR3 protein results from TCRdb running MiXCR on the 5' RACE reads. The sample includes about 310,000 distinct CDR3 sequences, approximately 3.9% of them seen just once. The data stem from a study of T cells after yellow fever vaccination. Study as a whole: Each low-cell-number fraction was prepared by means of SMART-Seq v4 Ultra Low Input. Overall study findings and caveats: It was the secondary response that reached its peak faster, day 5 versus 15, but it was weaker.

Germline CDR1 and CDR2: MNHEY and SVGAGI. The CDR3 has 16 residues. The junction had 13 bases not matched to a gene; V was cut back by 6 bases and J by 7 bases. The chain carries TRBV6-5 and TRBJ1-4; TRBD1 aligns across 8 bases. This clonotype was obtained from a man younger than 35 who received the YFV17D yellow fever vaccine. This specimen consisted of PBMCs, obtained on the day of the yellow fever booster vaccination. The CDR3 DNA is TGTGCCAGCAGGAATAGTCATGGGACAGGCGGTGAAAAACTGTTTTTT. Amino acid sequence: CASRNSHGTGGEKLFF.